One T cell receptor (beta chain) is described in this entry. The antigen remains undetermined. Donors counted as nominally healthy when sampled, yet unrecorded immune exposures were likely. The study ran its PCR with 60 Vbeta and 13 Jbeta primers. Some clones are missing from TCRdb's copy, which holds only in-frame ones; the method was immunoSEQ multiplex PCR. This table has about 150,000 clones, around 78% appearing once. CDR1 is LNHDA and CDR2 is SQIVND in the germline V gene (reference sequence). Between the trimmed V and J ends, which lost 3 bases and 4 bases, there was a span of 18 bases. This CDR3 region has 16 residues. These data originate in a study of cytomegalovirus exposure and HLA in healthy donors. Study-wide context: Samples from HLA-typed donors yielded 65 million to 90 million unique TCRs in an early data release.

Study outcomes and limitations: Reports indicate that TCR beta sequences accurately predicted the HLA-A and HLA-B alleles of most subjects. Several of the most significant clusters appeared, in a later analysis, to be linked to common viral pathogens.

This receptor was identified in a woman between 35 and 50 years old in good health and CMV-seronegative. Sequencing was done on a sample of PBMCs. This chain uses TRBV19 with TRBJ1-2; D perhaps matches TRBD1 (5 bases). In DNA, the CDR3 is TGTGCCAGTAGTATCAGAGAAGGGGCAAGGACCTATGGCTACACCTTC. Encoded protein: CASSIREGARTYGYTF.